Listed below are T cell receptor beta chains from one sample, sequenced in a study of metastatic and nonmetastatic thyroid tumors. TCRdb re-called clones via MiXCR from the PCR reads. The table records 30,000 to 35,000 clones, 30% of them present only once. Sequencing was done on a sample of blood. These receptors were collected from a female donor with papillary thyroid cancer or a benign thyroid nodule (not recorded which). Some clones in this sample may be carry-over from other donors' samples. The CDR3 runs from the conserved cysteine through the conserved F or W. D genes are given only for firm matches. Clone sizes are given selectively: once, few, many, or a class where the clone is expanded.

TRBD2	few	TRBV20-1	TRBJ2-7	TGCAGTGCTCAACAAGTGGACAGGACGACTAGCGGGAGGGCCCACGAGCAGTACTTC	CSAQQVDRTTSGRAHEQYF
NA	many	TRBV6-1	TRBJ1-4	TGTGCCGTCAGGGAGGGGTTTGCAACTAATGAAAAACTGTTTTTT	CAVREGFATNEKLFF
NA	many	TRBV19	TRBJ1-3	TGTGCCAGTAGATCCCCCCACACGGGAAACACCATATATTTT	CASRSPHTGNTIYF
NA	NA	TRBV6-1	TRBJ1-2	TGTGCCAGCAGTGAAGAACGCGCCGGGAACCGATATGGCTACACCTTC	CASSEERAGNRYGYTF
NA	many	TRBV19	TRBJ2-1	TGTGCCAGTAGTATAGTCGGGCTAGCAGGTGAGCAGTTCTTC	CASSIVGLAGEQFF
NA	NA	TRBV6-2/TRBV6-3	TRBJ1-2	TGTGCCAGCAGTGTGATGAGTGGCTGCACCTTC	CASSVMSGCTF
NA	once	TRBV3-1	TRBJ1-1	TGTGCCAGCAGCCAAGTAAGTCACCTATTTGAAGCTTTCTTT	CASSQVSHLFEAFF
NA	many	TRBV7-9	TRBJ2-2	TGTGCCAGCAGCTTAGGGGGACGCTCAATCTGGCCAGGGCGGTTCGAGGAGCTGTTTTTT	CASSLGGRSIWPGRFEELFF
NA	NA	TRBV2	TRBJ2-7	TGTGCCAGCAGTGAAGCAAGCTACGAGCAGTACTTC	CASSEASYEQYF
NA	NA	TRBV2	TRBJ1-2	TGTGCCAGCATCCCGGTGGGGGCAGGCTATGGCTACATCTTC	CASIPVGAGYGYIF
TRBD1	NA	TRBV11-2	TRBJ1-6	TGTGCCAGCAGCCAGGACAGGGCAAGGTTGCCCCTCCACTTT	CASSQDRARLPLHF
TRBD2	many	TRBV7-3	TRBJ2-7	TGTGCCAGCAGCTTGATGGGACTAGCGGGAGACGAGCAGTACTTC	CASSLMGLAGDEQYF
TRBD1	NA	TRBV6-1	TRBJ1-1	TGTGCCAGCAGCAAAACAGGGGAAGGCACTGAAGCTTTCTTT	CASSKTGEGTEAFF
NA	many	TRBV20-1	TRBJ2-7	TGCAGTGCTAGACAGGGACCCTACGAGCAGTACTTC	CSARQGPYEQYF
NA	NA	TRBV20-1	TRBJ1-2	TGCAGTACGACACCTGGGTATGGCTACACCTTC	CSTTPGYGYTF
TRBD1	many	TRBV6-5	TRBJ2-1	TGTGCCAGCAGTTCCCACCTGGCCGGGACAGGATACAATGAGCAGTTCTTC	CASSSHLAGTGYNEQFF
NA	NA	TRBV7-2	TRBJ2-5	TGTGCCAGCAGCTCCGGGACCTTCCAAGAGACCCAGTACTTC	CASSSGTFQETQYF
NA	NA	TRBV30	TRBJ1-5	TGTGCCTCGAGTTTGGGGGGTGGTCAGCCCCCGCATTTT	CASSLGGGQPPHF
NA	many	TRBV20-1	TRBJ2-7	TGCAGTGTCCACTCCCTGGGCTACGAGCAGTACTTC	CSVHSLGYEQYF
TRBD1	NA	TRBV28	TRBJ2-7	TGTGCCAGCAGTGTCGGACAGGGCTACGAGCACGACTTC	CASSVGQGYEHDF
NA	many	TRBV11-2	TRBJ1-6	TGTGCCAGCAGTCCGGACGGATATTCACCCCTCCACTTT	CASSPDGYSPLHF
TRBD1	many	TRBV5-5	TRBJ1-5	TGTGCCAGCAGCTTGGCCGGGACAGGGCTTCAGCCCCAGCATTTT	CASSLAGTGLQPQHF
NA	NA	TRBV20-1	TRBJ2-1	TGCAGTGCTAGAGATAGTGGCCCCGCCCCAAACAATGAGCAGTTCTTC	CSARDSGPAPNNEQFF
TRBD1	many	TRBV6-1	TRBJ1-1	TGTGCCAGCAGCTCACCTGGACAGGGGGCCCTGAACACTGAAGCTTTCTTT	CASSSPGQGALNTEAFF
TRBD1	NA	TRBV7-3	TRBJ2-1	TGTGCCAGCACCCTCCGGGACAGGCTTTTATCCTACAATGAGCAGTCCTTC	CASTLRDRLLSYNEQSF
NA	many	TRBV12-3/TRBV12-4	TRBJ1-2	TGTGCCAGCAGTTCAGCGGGAGGACACACCGCGTATGGCTACACCTTC	CASSSAGGHTAYGYTF
TRBD2	many	TRBV3-1	TRBJ2-7	TGTGCCAGCAGCCGCAAAACTAGCGGCTACGAGCAGTACTTC	CASSRKTSGYEQYF
TRBD1	NA	TRBV5-1	TRBJ1-2	TGCGCCAGCAGCTTGACCGGGACAGAGGTCGGCTACACCTTC	CASSLTGTEVGYTF
NA	NA	TRBV6-2/TRBV6-3	TRBJ1-2	TGTGCCAGAGAAAGAGGGATCTATGGCTACACCTTC	CARERGIYGYTF
NA	NA	TRBV30	TRBJ1-6	TGTGCCTGGACCCGTCCCCACATCGATTCACCCCTCCACTTT	CAWTRPHIDSPLHF
TRBD1	many	TRBV20-1	TRBJ1-1	TGCAGTGCAAGGGGGCTTCTGGCCACTGAAGCTTTCTTT	CSARGLLATEAFF
NA	NA	TRBV20-1	TRBJ2-7	TGCAGTGCCACCCCTTCGTCCCCGTCCTACGAGCAGTACTTC	CSATPSSPSYEQYF
NA	few	TRBV28	TRBJ2-7	TGTTCCAGCGGTCTCGGCCTTTACGAGCAGTACTTC	CSSGLGLYEQYF
TRBD1	NA	TRBV20-1	TRBJ1-3	TGCAGTGCTATATATTACAGGGGGGGTTCTGGAAACACCATATATTTT	CSAIYYRGGSGNTIYF
TRBD1	many	TRBV20-1	TRBJ2-5	TGCAGTGCTTTAACAGGGGGCCAAGAGACCCAGTACTTC	CSALTGGQETQYF
TRBD2	NA	TRBV20-1	TRBJ2-5	TGCAGTGCTAGGGGGGGACTAGCGGGAGTCTCACAAGAGACCCAGTACTTC	CSARGGLAGVSQETQYF
NA	medium-sized	TRBV6-2/TRBV6-3	TRBJ2-2	TGTGCCAGCAGTTACCCCCGGGCAGGGGGGTACACCGGGGAGCTGTTTTTT	CASSYPRAGGYTGELFF
NA	once	TRBV3-1	TRBJ1-2	TGTGCCAGCAGCCACGGGGGGCTAGGCTATGGCTACACCTTC	CASSHGGLGYGYTF
TRBD1	few	TRBV6-5	TRBJ1-2	TGTGCCAGCAGTTACCGGGGACAGGGGGAACTCTATGGCTACACCTTC	CASSYRGQGELYGYTF
TRBD2	many	TRBV15	TRBJ2-1	TGTGCCACCAGCAGGTCATCCGGGACTAGCGGGAGAAGGAATGAGCAGTTCTTC	CATSRSSGTSGRRNEQFF
TRBD1	many	TRBV30	TRBJ2-6	TGTGCCTGGGGAAGGGGGCTTGGGGCCAACGTCCTGACTTTC	CAWGRGLGANVLTF
TRBD2	NA	TRBV30	TRBJ2-1	TGTGCCTGGACTGTCACTAGCGGGAGTAATTATGAGCAGTTCTTC	CAWTVTSGSNYEQFF
NA	many	TRBV28	TRBJ1-5	TGTGCCAGCAGTCCCCCCCGGGCCGGCGGACTTAAGGCCCAGCACTTT	CASSPPRAGGLKAQHF
TRBD1	many	TRBV7-2	TRBJ1-3	TGTGCCAGCAGCTCTTACAGGGGGACCGGAAACACCATATATTTT	CASSSYRGTGNTIYF
NA	many	TRBV5-6	TRBJ2-7	TGTGCCAGCAGCTCCGAGGGCGAGCAGTACTTC	CASSSEGEQYF
TRBD2	many	TRBV10-2	TRBJ2-5	TGCGCCAGCAGTGTATCTACTAGCGTTGTTGAAGAGACCCAGTACTTC	CASSVSTSVVEETQYF
NA	NA	TRBV29-1	TRBJ1-1	TGCAGCGCCGAGGGGGGGCGAACTGAACCTTTATTT	CSAEGGRTEPLF
NA	NA	TRBV20-1	TRBJ2-5	TGCAGTGCCGAAGCAGAGACCCAGTACTTC	CSAEAETQYF
NA	NA	TRBV9	TRBJ1-6	TGTGCCAGCAGCCTCCCCTTGGGGGAGGGTTCACCCCTCCACTTT	CASSLPLGEGSPLHF
NA	NA	TRBV30	TRBJ2-3	TGTGCCTGGAGTATAGGGCCAGGCACAGATACGCAGTATTTT	CAWSIGPGTDTQYF
TRBD2	many	TRBV28	TRBJ2-7	TGTGCCAGCAGTTTCGCCGGGGGGACCTACGAGCAGTACTTC	CASSFAGGTYEQYF
NA	many	TRBV7-2	TRBJ2-1	TGTGCCAGCAGCCCGAGGGGGAGTTTCTCCTCCGGTGAGCAGTTCTTC	CASSPRGSFSSGEQFF
TRBD1	many	TRBV4-1	TRBJ2-1	TGCGCCAGCAGCCAAGAACCTCCGGGACAGTCTCATAGCGATCCCTCCTACAATGAGCAGTTCTTC	CASSQEPPGQSHSDPSYNEQFF
TRBD1	NA	TRBV20-1	TRBJ1-5	TGCAGTGCCCAACAGGGGGCCCCCAATCAGCCCCAGCATTTT	CSAQQGAPNQPQHF
NA	many	TRBV6-2/TRBV6-3	TRBJ2-7	TGTGCCAGCACTCCGGGTCCCGACGAGCAGTACTTC	CASTPGPDEQYF
NA	NA	TRBV6-2/TRBV6-3	TRBJ2-1	TGCCCCAGCGGCTACGTAAATGATCAGTTCTTC	CPSGYVNDQFF
NA	many	TRBV28	TRBJ2-1	TGTGCCAGCAGTTTATACCTGGTTGGCAATGAGCAGTTCTTC	CASSLYLVGNEQFF